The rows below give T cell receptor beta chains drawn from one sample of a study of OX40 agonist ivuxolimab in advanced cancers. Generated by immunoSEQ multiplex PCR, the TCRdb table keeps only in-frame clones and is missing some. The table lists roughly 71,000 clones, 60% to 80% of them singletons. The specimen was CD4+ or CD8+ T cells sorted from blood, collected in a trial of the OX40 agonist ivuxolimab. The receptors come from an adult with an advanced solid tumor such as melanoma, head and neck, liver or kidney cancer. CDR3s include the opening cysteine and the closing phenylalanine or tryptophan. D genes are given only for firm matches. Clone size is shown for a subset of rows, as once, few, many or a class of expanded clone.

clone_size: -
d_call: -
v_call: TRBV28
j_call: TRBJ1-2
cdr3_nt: TGTGCCAGCAGTTTTCGCAGGGAAGGTGGCTACACCTTC
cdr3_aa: CASSFRREGGYTF

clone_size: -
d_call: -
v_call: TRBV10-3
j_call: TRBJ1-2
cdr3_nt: TGTGCCATCAGGGCTCTTCCACAGGAGCGCTACACCTTC
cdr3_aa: CAIRALPQERYTF

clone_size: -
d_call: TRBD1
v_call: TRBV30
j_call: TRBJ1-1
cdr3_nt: TGTGCCTGGACCCCGGACAGGGGGCGGAACACTGAAGCTTTCTTT
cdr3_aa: CAWTPDRGRNTEAFF

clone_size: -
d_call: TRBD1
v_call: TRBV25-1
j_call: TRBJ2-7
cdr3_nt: TGTGCCAGCAGTAAGACAGGGCACGCGGGCGAGCAGTACTTC
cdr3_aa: CASSKTGHAGEQYF

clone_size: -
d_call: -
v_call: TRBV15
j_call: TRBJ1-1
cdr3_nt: TGTGCCACCACGCAGGGTTGGAGCACTGAAGCTTTCTTT
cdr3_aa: CATTQGWSTEAFF

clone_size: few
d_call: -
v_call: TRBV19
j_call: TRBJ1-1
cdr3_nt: TGTGCCAGTAACACAGGGACCGGCGCTGAAGCTTTCTTT
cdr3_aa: CASNTGTGAEAFF

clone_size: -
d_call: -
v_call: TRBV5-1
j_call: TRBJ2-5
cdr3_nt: TGCGCCAGCAGCTTGAGGGGGGCGCTGGAGGAGACCCAGTACTTC
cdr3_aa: CASSLRGALEETQYF

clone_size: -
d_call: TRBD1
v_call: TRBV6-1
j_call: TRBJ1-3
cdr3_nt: TGTGCCAGCAAGACAGGGCTCACTGGAAACACCATATATTTT
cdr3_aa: CASKTGLTGNTIYF

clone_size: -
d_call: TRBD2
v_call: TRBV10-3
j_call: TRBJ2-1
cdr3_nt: TGTGCCATATTAGCGGGAGCCTCCTACAATGAGCAGTTCTTC
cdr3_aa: CAILAGASYNEQFF

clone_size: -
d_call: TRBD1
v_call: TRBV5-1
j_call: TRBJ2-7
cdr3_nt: TGCGCCAGCAGCTTGGCCGGGGGACAGGGATTTACCTACGAGCAGTACTTC
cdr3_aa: CASSLAGGQGFTYEQYF

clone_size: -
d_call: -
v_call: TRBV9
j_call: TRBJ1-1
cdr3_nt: TGTGCCAGCGCATCCGGGTCGTGGGACGGTGAAGCTTTCTTT
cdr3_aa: CASASGSWDGEAFF

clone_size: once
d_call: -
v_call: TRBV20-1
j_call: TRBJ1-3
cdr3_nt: TGCAGTGCCCTCAAAGGAAACACCATATATTTT
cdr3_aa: CSALKGNTIYF

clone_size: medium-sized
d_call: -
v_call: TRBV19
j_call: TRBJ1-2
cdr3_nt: TGTGCCAGTAGTGAAGGTTGGGGCTACACCTTC
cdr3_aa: CASSEGWGYTF

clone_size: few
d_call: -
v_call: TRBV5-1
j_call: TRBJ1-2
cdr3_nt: TGCGCCAGCAGCTTAAACAGCCTTGGCTACACCTTC
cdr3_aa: CASSLNSLGYTF